This TCR beta chain originates from a study of blood T cells in healthy people across ages. Germline values: CDR1 DFQATT, CDR2 SNEGSKA (reference sequence). Unmatched junction bases numbered 9, after V lost 6 bases and J lost 4 bases. The CDR3 loop spans 14 amino acids. This clonotype was observed a few times. The donors, all healthy, were Caucasians living in Russia, aged about 6 to 100. Peripheral blood was drawn, 7.5 to 10 milliliters per donor. Isolation of PBMCs gave at least 7 million cells per sample. For the second PCR, which ran for about 6 to 11 cycles, a sample-barcoded 5' primer and a J-beta primer mix were used. Tags on each cDNA molecule came from a template-switch adaptor with 12 random nucleotides. Each CDR3 protein is one row after TCRdb ran MiXCR on the 5' RACE reads. Among about 1.7 million distinct CDR3 sequences listed, 28% were seen once.

This sequence originates from a woman aged 30 to 39 in good health. Material for sequencing was blood. The rearrangement joins TRBV20-1 to TRBJ1-3, with 7 bases fitting TRBD1. The CDR3 sequence is CSALTQGVGNTIYF. The CDR3 nucleotides read TGCAGTGCGCTCACTCAGGGGGTCGGAAACACCATATATTTT.